This T cell receptor (beta chain) was identified in a study of glioma-infiltrating T cells after dendritic cell vaccination. Repertoires were generated with immunoSEQ multiplex PCR, while TCRdb's copy carries only in-frame clones and drops some. Here the sample spans tens of thousands of clones, around 90% being singletons. Study-wide points: Complete blood and tumor specimen sets were limited to few patients.

To note about this clone: Antigen unknown.

Time point of the sample: after dendritic cell vaccination, including at tumor progression/relapse. The sequence derives from a human donor with glioblastoma. The sample here was blood, taken after dendritic cell vaccination.

DNA for the CDR3: TGTGCCACCCTTCGGACAACGAACACTGAAGCTTTCTTT. Residues: CATLRTTNTEAFF. This chain links TRBV10-3 with TRBJ1-1; D may be TRBD1 (5 bases). This CDR3 comprises 13 residues. Germline CDR1 and CDR2: ENHRY and SYGVKD. Between the trimmed V and J ends, which lost 10 bases and 1 base, there was a span of 13 bases.